This T cell receptor beta chain appears in the sequencing data of a study of shared clonotypes between healthy human individuals. The CDR3 is 14 amino acids. Germline loops: CDR1 SGDLS, CDR2 YYNGEE. Trimming stripped 4 bases from V and 1 base from J, with 9 bases between. Several immunoSEQ plates received, in even portions, the genomic DNA of each subset. Researchers sequenced unsorted PBMC DNA using ten immunoSEQ deep assay plates. Clones were read by immunoSEQ multiplex PCR, and TCRdb kept only the in-frame ones, dropping some. The data show 520,000 or so clones, around 74% seen once. Healthy and HIV-negative, the adult donors had no recent acute infections or vaccinations. Unsorted samples relied on around 100 million PBMCs, which served as the source of genomic DNA.

The sequenced material came from PBMCs. The chain recombines TRBV9 with TRBJ1-3; D is uncertain. This TCR was sampled from a middle-aged woman in good health. Some clones in this sample may be carry-over from other donors' samples. The DNA of the CDR3 is TGTGCCAGCAGCACCTCGGCATCTGGAAACACCATATATTTT. The encoded protein is CASSTSASGNTIYF.